This TCR beta chain was captured by sequencing in a study of CD8+ T cells in alopecia areata. Study-wide context: The percentage of affected scalp area served as the score of severity for treated patients. Whole-study results and caveats: There were also resident alphabeta T cells of normal skin sequenced in scalp samples. Patients displayed less clarity in TCR sharing than mice, a finding possibly related to HLA.

Extracted RNA was reverse transcribed, and the resulting cDNA served as sequencing template. Generated by immunoSEQ multiplex PCR, the TCRdb table keeps only in-frame clones and is missing some. Counted here are roughly 190,000 clones, under 80% occurring once; the ten biggest clones make up about 1.3%. The CDR3 spans 13 residues. Trimming cost V 4 bases and J 8 bases, with 14 bases left between them. Germline loops: CDR1 SQVTM, CDR2 ANQGSEA. A remark on this clone: Its antigen is unknown.

Treatment specified: oral pan-JAK inhibitor, 5-10 mg twice daily. This clonotype was sampled from a human donor with alopecia areata. The specimen was CD4+ T cells sorted from blood, collected around week 50, from a patient treated with tofacitinib. The chain combines TRBV29-1 with TRBJ1-4; TRBD1 is a possible D gene (6 bases). The CDR3 DNA is TGCAGCGTTGGAGTCGGCCAGGGGGAAAAACTGTTTTTT. Protein: CSVGVGQGEKLFF.